These T cell receptor beta chains were read from a single sample in a study of metastatic and nonmetastatic thyroid tumors. Using MiXCR, TCRdb reanalyzed the PCR reads. The sample has some 26,000 clones; about 24% are singletons. Sequenced material: blood. These receptor sequences come from a male donor with papillary thyroid cancer or a benign thyroid nodule (not recorded which). Some clones in this sample may be carry-over from other donors' samples. CDR3s include the opening cysteine and the closing phenylalanine or tryptophan. Each record gives: J gene, clone size, V gene, D gene, CDR3 protein, CDR3 DNA. The D gene is left open where the match is weak. Expanded clones get a size class; other rows say once, few or many, or leave the size out.

TRBJ1-2 | - | TRBV27 | - | CACSLGDTGYGYSF | TGTGCCTGCAGTTTAGGTGACACAGGCTATGGCTACTCCTTC
TRBJ2-7 | many | TRBV3-1 | TRBD2 | CASSQGLAGGSYEQYF | TGTGCCAGCAGCCAAGGACTAGCGGGAGGGTCCTACGAGCAGTACTTC
TRBJ2-1 | - | TRBV11-2 | - | CASSQGTLSYNEQFF | TGTGCCAGCAGCCAAGGCACCCTTTCCTACAATGAGCAGTTCTTC
TRBJ2-3 | - | TRBV12-3/TRBV12-4 | - | CASSLAAATQYF | TGTGCCAGCAGTTTAGCAGCGGCTACGCAGTATTTT
TRBJ2-7 | - | TRBV5-1 | - | CASSSWGEAAYEQYF | TGCGCCAGCAGCTCCTGGGGGGAGGCCGCCTACGAGCAGTACTTC
TRBJ1-1 | many | TRBV19 | - | CASSIDELTEAFF | TGTGCCAGTAGTATAGATGAGCTCACTGAAGCTTTCTTT
TRBJ2-7 | - | TRBV11-2 | TRBD2 | CASSPLAGYTGTVYEQYF | TGTGCCAGCAGTCCCCTAGCGGGGTACACCGGGACGGTCTACGAGCAGTACTTC
TRBJ2-1 | - | TRBV6-1 | TRBD1 | CASSQQGATSYNEQFF | TGTGCCAGCAGTCAACAGGGGGCGACTTCCTACAATGAGCAGTTCTTC
TRBJ2-1 | many | TRBV30 | - | CAWNLWTEQFF | TGTGCCTGGAACTTGTGGACTGAGCAGTTCTTC
TRBJ2-7 | few | TRBV12-3/TRBV12-4 | - | CASSLGAGPRSYEQYF | TGTGCCAGTAGTTTAGGGGCAGGCCCTAGGTCCTACGAGCAGTACTTC
TRBJ2-2 | many | TRBV20-1 | - | CSARVVGSNTGELFF | TGCAGTGCTAGGGTTGTGGGCTCGAACACCGGGGAGCTGTTTTTT
TRBJ2-7 | - | TRBV4-1 | - | CASSHQWAGSNDEQYF | TGCGCCAGCAGCCACCAGTGGGCAGGGAGCAACGACGAGCAGTACTTC
TRBJ1-2 | - | TRBV6-2/TRBV6-3 | - | CASGGIYYGYTF | TGTGCCAGCGGAGGCATCTACTATGGCTACACCTTC
TRBJ2-7 | medium-sized | TRBV28 | - | CASGGQFYEQYF | TGTGCCAGCGGGGGGCAGTTCTACGAGCAGTACTTC
TRBJ2-1 | many | TRBV6-1 | TRBD1 | CASTPTGGYEQFF | TGTGCCAGCACTCCGACAGGGGGTTATGAGCAGTTCTTC
TRBJ2-1 | many | TRBV5-1 | - | CASSWSPGIQFF | TGCGCCAGCAGCTGGTCCCCGGGAATCCAGTTCTTC
TRBJ2-1 | - | TRBV20-1 | - | CSARDCQGFSDDQFF | TGCAGTGCTAGAGATTGCCAGGGGTTTTCCGATGATCAGTTCTTC
TRBJ2-1 | - | TRBV9 | TRBD2 | CASSVSQTLAGVYNEQFF | TGTGCCAGCAGCGTATCTCAAACCCTAGCGGGAGTATACAATGAGCAGTTCTTC
TRBJ1-1 | few | TRBV12-5 | TRBD1 | CASGLVPGGTEAFF | TGTGCTAGTGGTTTGGTACCAGGGGGGACTGAAGCTTTCTTT
TRBJ2-1 | few | TRBV12-3/TRBV12-4 | TRBD2 | CASSHELASGEQFF | TGTGCCAGCAGTCACGAACTAGCGTCGGGCGAGCAGTTCTTC
TRBJ2-5 | few | TRBV6-1 | TRBD2 | CASNHGASGGIRDTQYF | TGTGCCAGCAATCACGGGGCTAGCGGGGGGATAAGGGATACCCAGTACTTC
TRBJ2-5 | many | TRBV29-1 | - | CSVEPPGPREF | TGCAGCGTTGAGCCCCCGGGACCTAGGGAGTTC
TRBJ2-7 | - | TRBV2 | - | CASSDGGRREQYF | TGTGCCAGCAGCGATGGAGGTCGGCGGGAGCAGTACTTC
TRBJ2-7 | medium-sized | TRBV2 | - | CASKGEGDEQYF | TGTGCCAGCAAGGGTGAAGGCGACGAGCAGTACTTC
TRBJ2-7 | many | TRBV27 | - | CASSLLLVGPYEQYF | TGTGCCAGCAGTTTATTACTGGTCGGCCCCTACGAGCAGTACTTC
TRBJ2-7 | medium-sized | TRBV5-1 | - | CASSQKTDHEQYF | TGCGCCAGCAGCCAAAAAACGGACCACGAGCAGTACTTC
TRBJ2-6 | few | TRBV6-1 | - | CASSDRGSGANVLTF | TGTGCCAGCAGTGACCGGGGATCTGGGGCCAACGTCCTGACTTTC
TRBJ1-1 | few | TRBV7-2 | TRBD1 | CASSRTGRAFF | TGTGCCAGCAGCCGGACAGGGAGAGCTTTCTTT
TRBJ1-3 | many | TRBV18 | - | CASSPTDSTGNTIYF | TGTGCCAGCTCACCGACAGATAGTACTGGAAACACCATATATTTT
TRBJ1-2 | many | TRBV7-9 | TRBD1 | CASSLRGQGSDGYTF | TGTGCCAGCAGCTTGAGGGGACAGGGGTCGGATGGCTACACCTTC
TRBJ1-5 | many | TRBV7-2 | - | CASSRQLGEPQHF | TGTGCCAGCAGCCGCCAGCTGGGGGAGCCCCAGCATTTT
TRBJ1-1 | many | TRBV20-1 | - | CSARLLASAFF | TGCAGTGCTAGATTACTAGCATCGGCTTTCTTT
TRBJ2-1 | many | TRBV7-9 | - | CASSHHRTAGGYNEQFF | TGTGCCAGCAGCCACCACCGAACGGCTGGAGGCTACAATGAGCAGTTCTTC
TRBJ2-3 | many | TRBV6-6 | TRBD2 | CASSIPGLAGHTDTQYF | TGTGCCAGCAGTATTCCGGGACTAGCGGGCCACACAGATACGCAGTATTTT
TRBJ2-4 | - | TRBV7-9 | - | CASSLARLDRNKNIQYF | TGTGCCAGCAGCTTAGCGCGGCTTGATAGGAACAAAAACATTCAGTACTTC
TRBJ2-3 | many | TRBV3-1 | - | CASSLGASTDTQYF | TGTGCCAGCAGCCTGGGAGCGAGCACAGATACGCAGTATTTT
TRBJ1-2 | many | TRBV5-4 | TRBD1 | CASSWGTVANYGYTF | TGTGCCAGCAGCTGGGGGACAGTAGCTAACTATGGCTACACCTTC
TRBJ1-2 | many | TRBV9 | TRBD1 | CASSVRTGTGGYTF | TGTGCCAGCAGCGTCCGGACAGGGACGGGTGGCTACACCTTC
TRBJ2-1 | - | TRBV20-1 | TRBD2 | CSASGQGGSANEQFF | TGCAGTGCTAGTGGTCAGGGCGGGAGCGCAAATGAGCAGTTCTTC
TRBJ2-7 | many | TRBV5-1 | - | CASSLGGVSYEQYF | TGCGCCAGCAGCTTAGGGGGGGTCTCCTACGAGCAGTACTTC
TRBJ2-3 | - | TRBV5-1 | - | CASSLGWILTDTQYF | TGCGCCAGCAGCTTGGGGTGGATTCTCACAGATACGCAGTATTTT
TRBJ2-7 | few | TRBV2 | TRBD1 | CASSVSQGESEQYF | TGTGCCAGCAGTGTGTCGCAGGGGGAAAGCGAGCAGTACTTC
TRBJ1-1 | many | TRBV18 | - | CASSQVQGYTEAFF | TGTGCCAGCTCACAGGTACAGGGCTACACTGAAGCTTTCTTT
TRBJ1-1 | few | TRBV6-2/TRBV6-3 | - | CASTFSRGNTEAFF | TGTGCCAGCACCTTCTCGAGGGGGAACACTGAAGCTTTCTTT
TRBJ1-1 | many | TRBV4-1 | - | CASSQGSRDPMNTEAFF | TGCGCCAGCAGCCAAGGGAGCAGAGACCCCATGAACACTGAAGCTTTCTTT
TRBJ2-7 | few | TRBV6-2/TRBV6-3 | - | CASSWSPTHEQYF | TGTGCCAGCAGTTGGTCCCCAACCCACGAGCAGTACTTC
TRBJ1-4 | - | TRBV9 | TRBD1 | CASWGQGPTNEKLFF | TGTGCCAGCTGGGGACAGGGTCCAACTAATGAAAAACTGTTTTTT
TRBJ1-1 | many | TRBV20-1 | - | CSAPRLTRAFF | TGCAGTGCCCCCCGTCTAACACGGGCTTTCTTT
TRBJ2-2 | many | TRBV12-3/TRBV12-4 | TRBD1 | CASRERRTGRTGELFF | TGTGCCAGCAGAGAGAGGAGGACAGGGCGGACCGGGGAGCTGTTTTTT
TRBJ1-4 | many | TRBV11-2 | - | CASSQWGTNEKLFF | TGTGCCAGCAGCCAGTGGGGAACTAATGAAAAACTGTTTTTT
TRBJ2-5 | - | TRBV9 | - | CASSYRDTGQETQYF | TGTGCCAGCAGCTACCGGGACACAGGTCAAGAGACCCAGTACTTC
TRBJ2-7 | - | TRBV5-4 | - | CASSFGSSYEHYF | TGTGCCAGCAGCTTTGGCAGTTCCTATGAGCATTACTTC
TRBJ2-7 | - | TRBV6-1 | - | CAVHRGEGGYEQYF | TGTGCAGTACACCGGGGAGAGGGCGGATACGAGCAGTACTTC
TRBJ2-7 | many | TRBV18 | TRBD1 | CASSPRDSYEQYF | TGTGCCAGCTCACCCCGGGACAGCTACGAGCAGTACTTC
TRBJ2-1 | - | TRBV18 | - | CASSPPSGYDNEQFF | TGTGCCAGCTCACCACCCAGCGGGTATGACAATGAGCAGTTCTTC